Following are 3 T cell receptor beta chains from one sample sequenced in a study of vaccination effects on CD4 cells after COVID-19. Assay: immunoSEQ multiplex PCR; the TCRdb copy retains only in-frame clones and omits some. The data hold roughly 41,000 clones, with around 66% observed a single time. ViraFEST used viral peptide pools to expand antigen-specific CD4+ T cells before sequencing. On roughly day 9 of culture, CD4+ T cells were separated out. Among the vaccine recipients, none had a prior SARS-CoV-2 infection, and nucleocapsid antibodies were negative. Antigens of these TCRs are unknown. The source was CD4+ T cells from PBMCs cultured with HCoV-OC43 spike peptides, collected before COVID-19 vaccination. The subset denotes: HCoV-OC43 spike overlapping peptide pool stimulation. The receptors derive from a human donor who received a COVID-19 vaccine.

This clone was recorded a few times. The chain employs TRBV6-4 and TRBJ2-3; 7 bases are shared with TRBD2. Germline trimming cut 4 bases from V and 4 bases from J; bases unmatched to any gene: 5. Germline lookup yields CDR1 MRHNA and CDR2 SNTAGT. The CDR3 runs to 14 residues. The CDR3 DNA is TGTGCCAGCAGTGCCGCGGGAGAAGCAGATACGCAGTATTTT. Amino acids: CASSAAGEADTQYF.

V and J are TRBV6-2 or TRBV6-3 and TRBJ1-2; D is uncertain. CDR1 is MNHEY and CDR2 is SVGEGT in the germline V gene. Trimming left V 4 bases short and J 6 bases short, with 6 bases between. The CDR3 has 11 residues. As DNA, the CDR3 is TGTGCCAGCAGTTTTATTGATGGCTACACCTTC. It encodes CASSFIDGYTF.

The gene calls are TRBV19 and TRBJ1-1, with D possibly TRBD1 on 6 matching bases. The CDR3 runs to 18 residues. CDR1 is LNHDA, CDR2 SQIVND, per germline (reference sequence). V shed 5 bases and J shed 0 bases, with 22 bases lying between them. The CDR3 protein is CASSPRQETTTLNTEAFF. CDR3 coding DNA: TGTGCCAGTAGTCCTAGACAGGAGACTACTACATTGAACACTGAAGCTTTCTTT.